The clone carrying this TCR beta chain has a handful of counts. The sample belongs to a study of blood T cell repertoires in COVID-19. The wider study: PBMCs, B-cell-depleted T cells, or T cells were the source of the cDNA or gDNA that made up the material.

The CDR3 sequence is 13 residues long. Germline-derived CDR1 and CDR2 are SNHLY and FYNNEI. Deletions cut 5 bases from V and 4 bases from J, with 11 bases between. Sequencing was performed with immunoSEQ multiplex PCR; in TCRdb, only in-frame clones are kept and a portion is missing. The table lists a few hundred thousand clones, 84% of them singletons, with less than 15% in the top ten. The sequence derives from a human donor in a cohort sampled during active COVID-19. The chain uses TRBV2 and TRBJ1-1; D may be TRBD1 (5 bases). Sequences were obtained from peripheral blood. CDR3 DNA: TGTGCCAGCAGTCGTACAGGTACCACTGAAGCTTTCTTT. Encoded protein: CASSRTGTTEAFF.